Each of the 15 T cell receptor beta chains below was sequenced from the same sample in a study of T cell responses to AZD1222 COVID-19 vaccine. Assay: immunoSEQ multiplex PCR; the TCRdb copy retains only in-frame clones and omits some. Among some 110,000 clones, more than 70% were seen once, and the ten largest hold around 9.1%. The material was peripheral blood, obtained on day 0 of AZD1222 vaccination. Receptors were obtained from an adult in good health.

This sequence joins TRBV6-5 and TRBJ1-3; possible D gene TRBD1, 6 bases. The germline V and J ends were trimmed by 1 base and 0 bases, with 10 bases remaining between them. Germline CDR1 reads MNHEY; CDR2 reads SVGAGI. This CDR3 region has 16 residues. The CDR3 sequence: CASSYLGQNSGNTIYF. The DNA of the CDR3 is TGTGCCAGCAGTTACTTAGGACAGAACTCTGGAAACACCATATATTTT.

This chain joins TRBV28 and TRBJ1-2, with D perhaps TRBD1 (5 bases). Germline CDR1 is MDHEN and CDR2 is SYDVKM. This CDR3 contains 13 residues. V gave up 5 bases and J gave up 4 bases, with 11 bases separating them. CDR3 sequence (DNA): TGTGCCAGCAGTCCACAGGAGCCCTATGGCTACACCTTC. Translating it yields CASSPQEPYGYTF.

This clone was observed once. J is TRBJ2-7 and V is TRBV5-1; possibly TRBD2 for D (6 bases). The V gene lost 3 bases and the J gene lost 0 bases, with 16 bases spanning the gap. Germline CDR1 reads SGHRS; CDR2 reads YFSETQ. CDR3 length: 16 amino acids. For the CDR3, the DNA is TGCGCCAGCAGCTCTCCGAATGGGGAGGACTCCTACGAGCAGTACTTC. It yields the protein CASSSPNGEDSYEQYF.

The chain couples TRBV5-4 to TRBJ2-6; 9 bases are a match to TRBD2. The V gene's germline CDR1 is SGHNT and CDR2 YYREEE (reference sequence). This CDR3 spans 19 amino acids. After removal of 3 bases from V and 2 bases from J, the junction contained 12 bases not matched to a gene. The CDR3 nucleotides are TGTGCCAGCAGCTCTGATATAGCGGGAGAGGTAGCTGGGGCCAACGTCCTGACTTTC. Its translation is CASSSDIAGEVAGANVLTF. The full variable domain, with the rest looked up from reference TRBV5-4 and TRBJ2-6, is ETGVTQSPTHLIKTRGQQVTLRCSSQSGHNTVSWYQQALGQGPQFIFQYYREEENGRGNFPPRFSGLQFPNYSSELNVNALELDDSALYLCASSSDIAGEVAGANVLTFGAGSRLTVL.

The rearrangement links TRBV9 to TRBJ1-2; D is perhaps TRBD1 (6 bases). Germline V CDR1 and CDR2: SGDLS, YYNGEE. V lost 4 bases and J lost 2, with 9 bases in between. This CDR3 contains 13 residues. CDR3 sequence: CASSQRGNYGYTF. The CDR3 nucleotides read TGTGCCAGCAGCCAGAGGGGGAACTATGGCTACACCTTC.

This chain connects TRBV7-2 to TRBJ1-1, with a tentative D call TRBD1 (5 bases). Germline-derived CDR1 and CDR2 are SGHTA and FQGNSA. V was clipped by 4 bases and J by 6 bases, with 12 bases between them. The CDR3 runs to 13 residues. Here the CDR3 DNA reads TGTGCCAGCAGCTCCCGGGGGAGCGCTGAAGCTTTCTTT. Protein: CASSSRGSAEAFF.

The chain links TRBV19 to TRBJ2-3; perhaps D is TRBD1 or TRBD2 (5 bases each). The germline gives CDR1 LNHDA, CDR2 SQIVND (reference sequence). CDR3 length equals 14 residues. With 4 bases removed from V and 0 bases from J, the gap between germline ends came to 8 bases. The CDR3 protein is CASSRGVSTDTQYF. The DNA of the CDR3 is TGTGCCAGTAGTAGAGGGGTGAGCACAGATACGCAGTATTTT.

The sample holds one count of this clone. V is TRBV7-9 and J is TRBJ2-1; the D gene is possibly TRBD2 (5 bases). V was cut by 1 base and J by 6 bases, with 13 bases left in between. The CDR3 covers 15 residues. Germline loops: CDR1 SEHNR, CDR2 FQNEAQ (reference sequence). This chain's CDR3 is CASSLEQAAGNEQFF. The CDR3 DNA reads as TGTGCCAGCAGCTTAGAGCAGGCGGCGGGCAATGAGCAGTTCTTC.

The CDR3 is CAISGVSGRNNEQFF. In nucleotides, the CDR3 is TGTGCCATCAGTGGGGTTAGCGGGAGAAATAATGAGCAGTTCTTC. The V gene is TRBV10-3, the J gene TRBJ2-1; 9 bases fit TRBD2. CDR3 length equals 15 residues. Trimming at V came to 4 bases and at J to 7 bases, leaving 8 bases not matched to a gene. CDR1 and CDR2 from the germline V gene are ENHRY and SYGVKD.

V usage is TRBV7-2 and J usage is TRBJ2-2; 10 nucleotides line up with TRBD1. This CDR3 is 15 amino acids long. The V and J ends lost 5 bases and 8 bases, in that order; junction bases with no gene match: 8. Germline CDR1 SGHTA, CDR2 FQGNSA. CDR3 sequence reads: CASSPDRGVRGELFF. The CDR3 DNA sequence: TGTGCCAGCAGCCCGGACAGGGGGGTACGAGGGGAGCTGTTTTTT.

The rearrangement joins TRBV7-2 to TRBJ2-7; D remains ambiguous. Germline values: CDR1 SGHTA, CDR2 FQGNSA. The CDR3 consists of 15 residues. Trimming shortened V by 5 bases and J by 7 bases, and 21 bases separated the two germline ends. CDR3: CASSLDPRSGREQYF. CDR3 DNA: TGTGCCAGCAGCCTGGACCCAAGGAGTGGTCGTGAGCAGTACTTC.

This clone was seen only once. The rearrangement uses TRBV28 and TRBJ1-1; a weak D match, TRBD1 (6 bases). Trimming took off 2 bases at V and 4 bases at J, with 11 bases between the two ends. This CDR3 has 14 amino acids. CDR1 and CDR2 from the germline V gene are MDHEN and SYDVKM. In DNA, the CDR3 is TGTGCCAGCAGTTTAGGGCTAGGGGGCACTGAAGCTTTCTTT. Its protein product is CASSLGLGGTEAFF.

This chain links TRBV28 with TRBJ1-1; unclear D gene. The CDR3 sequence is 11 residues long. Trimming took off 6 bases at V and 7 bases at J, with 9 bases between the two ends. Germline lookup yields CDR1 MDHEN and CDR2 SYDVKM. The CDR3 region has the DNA TGTGCCAGCAGAGAACAGCATGAAGCTTTCTTT. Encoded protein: CASREQHEAFF.

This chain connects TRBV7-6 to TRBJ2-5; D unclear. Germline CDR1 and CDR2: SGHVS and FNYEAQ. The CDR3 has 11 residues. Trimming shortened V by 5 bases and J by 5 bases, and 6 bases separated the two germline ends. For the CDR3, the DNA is TGTGCCAGCAGCCCCGGGGAGACCCAGTACTTC. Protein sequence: CASSPGETQYF.

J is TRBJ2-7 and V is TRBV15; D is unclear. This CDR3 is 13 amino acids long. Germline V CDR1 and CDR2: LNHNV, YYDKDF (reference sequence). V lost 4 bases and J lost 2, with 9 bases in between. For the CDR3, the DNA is TGTGCCACCAGCATTGACCATACCTACGAGCAGTACTTC. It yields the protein CATSIDHTYEQYF.